Sequencing of this TCR beta chain was carried out in a study of graft-versus-host responses after intestinal transplantation (dated by TCRdb to the early 2020s). Regarding the complete study: The transplants that recipients received were multivisceral, liver-intestinal, or isolated intestinal. Every recipient was given anti-thymocyte globulin induction, followed by roughly 3 years of maintenance tacrolimus and steroids. After intestinal transplantation, graft-versus-host and host-versus-graft alloreactive T cell clones in the graft, circulation and bone marrow were tracked using bulk TCR-beta CDR3 sequencing. Alloreactive clones were identified by sequencing pre-transplant mixed lymphocyte reaction products and comparing them with unstimulated pre-transplant donor and recipient T cells. Of the 20 to 25 intestinal transplant recipients enrolled in the cohort, one of whom was a retransplant, 3 patients without pretransplant specimens were excluded. Donor T cell macrochimerism was defined as a peak of at least 4% donor T cells among recipient peripheral blood mononuclear cells. Instead of going to the commercial service, samples from a few later patients were sequenced in-house on an Illumina MiSeq and processed with MiXCR.

What the work shows at the level of the full study, not this receptor alone: The relatively low number and heterogeneity of intestinal transplant patients limited the conclusions. Early after transplant, peak levels of circulating GvH clones were associated with declines in HvG clones. GvH clones turned up in recipient bone marrow, with some appearing earlier in ileal mucosa or blood, a pattern consistent with an intestinal mucosal origin. High GvH to HvG T cell clonal ratios were observed in the allografts of patients with donor T cell macrochimerism.

As for this clone: Its antigen is currently not known. Base qualities are missing; no much larger clone stands one base away.

Library creation used the immunoSEQ multiplex PCR assay. For most patients, genomic DNA was isolated with the Qiagen DNeasy Blood and Tissue Kit and shipped frozen to Adaptive Biotechnologies for TCR sequencing. For most patients, high-throughput TCR-beta CDR3 sequencing of genomic DNA was performed by Adaptive Biotechnologies. Under the source paper's analysis protocol: Adaptive's ImmunoSEQ software supplied the TCR sequencing data for 15 to 20 patients, while MiXCR and VDJtools were used to process a few other patients. To correct CD4 versus CD8 sorting errors, sequences present in both subsets at a frequency ratio below 5:1 were removed. CDR3 nucleotide sequences shared between donor and recipient were removed because the origin of such sequences could not be assigned. To count as alloreactive, a clone needed at least 2-fold expansion over unstimulated cells and a minimum CFSE-low frequency of 0.002% (template counts) or 0.001% (read counts). Clones were considered mappable if detected in sequenced pre-transplant spleen, lymph node, or MLR CFSE-low populations of the donor or recipient. Cumulative frequency of alloreactive clones was calculated as a percentage of all sequences weighted by copy number. Entries here come from immuneACCESS through TCRdb and include only in-frame sequences with V and J called. Some clones fail to appear in such tables; in the studies checked, an unresolved V gene covers under half of the shortfall, and the cause of the remainder is unknown. The V and J calls and clone size come from that table; D and trimming were worked out from the DNA. Present in this sample are 90,000 to 150,000 clones, 80% to 95% of which were seen just once. Jointly, the top ten make up about 0.11% of the sample.

According to the study, the label for this sample's time point signals: cells obtained before transplantation from donor or recipient. CD3+CD4+ and CD3+CD8+ populations were FACS-sorted from unstimulated pre-transplant donor and recipient cells taken from spleen or lymph nodes. A distance of 10 bases separates the germline ends of V and J, which lose 3 bases and 1 base respectively. The germline V gene supplies CDR1 MNHNS and CDR2 SASEGT. From the cysteine through the phenylalanine, the CDR3 covers 16 amino acids. Just CDR3 DNA is preserved here, 48 bases in frame from base 1. This clonotype was obtained from a human donor who received an intestinal transplant. Recombination connected TRBV6-1 to TRBJ2-6; no D gene is confidently identified. This sample comprised unstimulated CD4+ T cells sorted from spleen or lymph node cells, obtained before intestinal transplant. The nucleotides are TGTGCCAGCAGTGACGTCGGCAGATCTGGGGCCAACGTCCTGACTTTC. Its product reads: CASSDVGRSGANVLTF.